The rows below give T cell receptor beta chains drawn from one sample of a study of T cell responses to AZD1222 COVID-19 vaccine. Profiling relied on immunoSEQ multiplex PCR, and the TCRdb table lists in-frame clones only, not all of them. Counted here are 150,000 to 200,000 clones, over 70% occurring once; the ten biggest clones make up 2.5% to 3%. The sequencing here drew on peripheral blood, taken on day 0 of MenACWY control vaccination. The source is an adult in good health. Both conserved end residues are part of each CDR3. The D gene is left open where the match is weak. Expanded clones are given a class, and other clones once, few, many or no size at all.

V: TRBV27; D: .; size: once; J: TRBJ2-2; CDR3: CASRQRGTGELFF; DNA: TGTGCCAGCAGACAAAGGGGGACCGGGGAGCTGTTTTTT
V: TRBV3-1/TRBV3-2; D: .; size: .; J: TRBJ2-1; CDR3: CASSQDRDEQFF; DNA: TGTGCCAGCAGCCAAGACAGGGATGAGCAGTTCTTC
V: TRBV5-5; D: .; size: .; J: TRBJ1-4; CDR3: CASSLGWGAEEKLFF; DNA: TGTGCCAGCAGCTTGGGTTGGGGGGCCGAGGAAAAACTGTTTTTT
V: TRBV4-1; D: TRBD2; size: .; J: TRBJ2-1; CDR3: CASSKGLAVASYNEQFF; DNA: TGCGCCAGCAGCAAAGGACTAGCCGTGGCCTCCTACAATGAGCAGTTCTTC
V: TRBV19; D: .; size: .; J: TRBJ1-6; CDR3: CASSIGFFERSPLHF; DNA: TGTGCCAGTAGTATCGGCTTCTTCGAGCGGTCACCCCTCCACTTT
V: TRBV19; D: TRBD2; size: .; J: TRBJ2-1; CDR3: CASSTGLAGVGEQFF; DNA: TGTGCCAGTAGTACAGGACTAGCGGGAGTCGGTGAGCAGTTCTTC
V: TRBV7-2; D: TRBD2; size: .; J: TRBJ2-7; CDR3: CASSVSGSIREQYF; DNA: TGTGCCAGCAGCGTTAGCGGGAGTATCCGCGAGCAGTACTTC
V: TRBV18; D: TRBD1; size: .; J: TRBJ1-1; CDR3: CASSHGQGGGTEAFF; DNA: TGTGCCAGCTCCCATGGACAGGGCGGTGGCACTGAAGCTTTCTTT
V: TRBV2; D: TRBD1; size: .; J: TRBJ1-5; CDR3: CASSGQGAGQPQHF; DNA: TGTGCCAGCAGTGGACAGGGGGCCGGACAGCCCCAGCATTTT
V: TRBV5-1; D: TRBD1; size: .; J: TRBJ2-7; CDR3: CASSIGTGPYEQYF; DNA: TGCGCCAGCAGTATCGGGACAGGTCCCTACGAGCAGTACTTC
V: TRBV9; D: .; size: .; J: TRBJ2-2; CDR3: CASSVARRPPGGTGELFF; DNA: TGTGCCAGCAGCGTAGCGAGGAGGCCCCCCGGTGGCACCGGGGAGCTGTTTTTT
V: TRBV7-7; D: .; size: few; J: TRBJ2-7; CDR3: CASSPYMPGFSYEQYF; DNA: TGTGCCAGCAGCCCCTATATGCCGGGGTTCTCCTACGAGCAGTACTTC
V: TRBV4-3; D: TRBD1; size: .; J: TRBJ2-7; CDR3: CASSLETGGPYEQYF; DNA: TGCGCCAGCAGCCTTGAGACAGGGGGCCCTTACGAGCAGTACTTC
V: TRBV6-1; D: .; size: .; J: TRBJ1-2; CDR3: CASSELQSSYGYTF; DNA: TGTGCCAGCAGTGAATTGCAGTCGTCCTATGGCTACACCTTC
V: TRBV19; D: TRBD1; size: .; J: TRBJ1-1; CDR3: CASRRRGQGLQNTEAFF; DNA: TGTGCCAGTAGAAGACGGGGACAGGGTCTTCAGAACACTGAAGCTTTCTTT
V: TRBV7-8; D: .; size: .; J: TRBJ2-2; CDR3: CASSVKYTGELFF; DNA: TGTGCCAGCAGCGTGAAATACACCGGGGAGCTGTTTTTT
V: TRBV19; D: .; size: .; J: TRBJ2-7; CDR3: CASSRDTNYEQYF; DNA: TGTGCCAGTAGTAGGGACACCAACTACGAGCAGTACTTC
V: TRBV28; D: .; size: few; J: TRBJ1-1; CDR3: CASSSPATNTEAFF; DNA: TGTGCCAGCAGTTCCCCGGCGACGAACACTGAAGCTTTCTTT
V: TRBV28; D: TRBD1; size: .; J: TRBJ1-1; CDR3: CASSLPGQALRNTEAFF; DNA: TGTGCCAGCAGTTTACCGGGACAGGCCCTTCGGAACACTGAAGCTTTCTTT
V: TRBV5-5; D: .; size: .; J: TRBJ1-4; CDR3: CASSERVGEKLFF; DNA: TGTGCCAGCAGTGAGCGGGTAGGGGAAAAACTGTTTTTT
V: TRBV5-1; D: TRBD1; size: .; J: TRBJ1-6; CDR3: CASSGGTGENSPLHF; DNA: TGCGCCAGCAGCGGGGGGACAGGGGAGAATTCACCCCTCCACTTT
V: TRBV5-1; D: .; size: .; J: TRBJ2-1; CDR3: CASSLGAGWNEQFF; DNA: TGCGCCAGCAGCTTGGGAGCAGGGTGGAATGAGCAGTTCTTC
V: TRBV9; D: .; size: .; J: TRBJ2-3; CDR3: CASSDVLGESPDTQYF; DNA: TGTGCCAGCAGCGATGTACTAGGCGAGTCTCCAGATACGCAGTATTTT
V: TRBV4-1; D: .; size: .; J: TRBJ1-4; CDR3: CASSRGPFTTNEKLFF; DNA: TGCGCCAGCAGCAGGGGCCCGTTCACAACTAATGAAAAACTGTTTTTT
V: TRBV30; D: .; size: .; J: TRBJ1-5; CDR3: CAWDSGDQPQHF; DNA: TGTGCCTGGGACTCTGGGGATCAGCCCCAGCATTTT
V: TRBV20-1; D: .; size: .; J: TRBJ1-2; CDR3: CSARENYGYTF; DNA: TGCAGTGCTAGAGAGAACTATGGCTACACCTTC
V: TRBV9; D: .; size: .; J: TRBJ1-6; CDR3: CASSLQGNNSPLHF; DNA: TGTGCCAGCAGCCTCCAGGGGAATAATTCACCCCTCCACTTT
V: TRBV6-5; D: .; size: .; J: TRBJ2-5; CDR3: CASRQGVRETQYF; DNA: TGTGCCAGCAGACAGGGTGTCCGAGAGACCCAGTACTTC
V: TRBV7-2; D: .; size: .; J: TRBJ1-2; CDR3: CASSLEAGNHYGYTF; DNA: TGTGCCAGCAGCTTAGAGGCAGGGAACCACTATGGCTACACCTTC
V: TRBV5-4; D: .; size: once; J: TRBJ1-4; CDR3: CASSSLRGKEGPNEKLFF; DNA: TGTGCCAGCAGCTCCCTGCGGGGGAAGGAGGGTCCTAATGAAAAACTGTTTTTT
V: TRBV19; D: TRBD2; size: once; J: TRBJ2-1; CDR3: CASLLAGGYNEQFF; DNA: TGTGCCAGTCTTCTAGCGGGAGGGTACAATGAGCAGTTCTTC
V: TRBV12-3/TRBV12-4; D: TRBD1; size: once; J: TRBJ2-7; CDR3: CASGGQGVEQYF; DNA: TGTGCCAGCGGTGGACAGGGTGTCGAGCAGTACTTC
V: TRBV28; D: .; size: .; J: TRBJ1-5; CDR3: CATAKRGNQPQHF; DNA: TGTGCCACGGCGAAGCGTGGCAATCAGCCCCAGCATTTT
V: TRBV20-1; D: .; size: once; J: TRBJ2-7; CDR3: CSASPVYEQYF; DNA: TGCAGTGCTAGCCCGGTCTACGAGCAGTACTTC
V: TRBV6-5; D: TRBD1; size: .; J: TRBJ1-4; CDR3: CASSPQGSVEKLFF; DNA: TGTGCCAGCAGTCCACAGGGGTCGGTCGAAAAACTGTTTTTT
V: TRBV7-8; D: .; size: .; J: TRBJ1-4; CDR3: CASSSTDTSNEKLFF; DNA: TGTGCCAGCAGCTCCACCGACACTTCTAATGAAAAACTGTTTTTT
V: TRBV7-9; D: TRBD2; size: once; J: TRBJ2-1; CDR3: CASSSGLAGVHSYNEQFF; DNA: TGTGCCAGCAGCTCCGGACTAGCGGGAGTACATTCCTACAATGAGCAGTTCTTC
V: TRBV7-9; D: .; size: once; J: TRBJ2-2; CDR3: CASSFLRGGSEELFF; DNA: TGTGCCAGCAGCTTTCTGCGCGGAGGGTCAGAGGAGCTGTTTTTT
V: TRBV7-3; D: .; size: .; J: TRBJ1-5; CDR3: CASSLGNRGRFTSNQPQHF; DNA: TGTGCCAGCAGCTTAGGGAATCGAGGGAGATTTACAAGCAATCAGCCCCAGCATTTT
V: TRBV6-5; D: TRBD1; size: .; J: TRBJ1-5; CDR3: CASRPDRGHDQPQHF; DNA: TGTGCCAGCAGACCCGACAGGGGGCATGACCAGCCCCAGCATTTT
V: TRBV1; D: .; size: .; J: TRBJ2-5; CDR3: CTSSQDRGTSEETQYF; DNA: TGCACCAGCAGCCAAGATAGGGGGACTAGCGAAGAGACCCAGTACTTC
V: TRBV2; D: .; size: few; J: TRBJ2-7; CDR3: CASTVFAEYEQYF; DNA: TGTGCCAGCACGGTGTTCGCCGAATACGAGCAGTACTTC
V: TRBV9; D: .; size: .; J: TRBJ2-1; CDR3: CASSANREDVDNEQFF; DNA: TGTGCCAGCAGCGCCAACAGGGAGGATGTTGACAATGAGCAGTTCTTC
V: TRBV27; D: TRBD1; size: .; J: TRBJ1-5; CDR3: CASSLRGPGQPQHF; DNA: TGTGCCAGCAGTTTGAGGGGGCCCGGTCAGCCCCAGCATTTT
V: TRBV21-1; D: .; size: .; J: TRBJ2-3; CDR3: CASSNGLLGSSTDTQYF; DNA: TGTGCCAGCAGCAATGGTCTCCTAGGCTCAAGCACAGATACGCAGTATTTT
V: TRBV19; D: TRBD2; size: .; J: TRBJ2-1; CDR3: CASTQLAGVANEQFF; DNA: TGTGCCAGTACCCAACTAGCGGGAGTGGCTAATGAGCAGTTCTTC
V: TRBV29-1; D: .; size: .; J: TRBJ1-2; CDR3: CSGGGVDGYTF; DNA: TGCAGCGGAGGGGGAGTAGACGGCTACACCTTC
V: TRBV4-3; D: .; size: .; J: TRBJ2-4; CDR3: CASSQDARGIQYF; DNA: TGCGCCAGCAGCCAAGACGCGCGTGGCATTCAGTACTTC
V: TRBV18; D: TRBD2; size: .; J: TRBJ2-7; CDR3: CASSPTSGGASSYEQYF; DNA: TGTGCCAGCTCACCGACTAGCGGGGGGGCGAGCTCCTACGAGCAGTACTTC
V: TRBV4-2; D: TRBD1; size: .; J: TRBJ1-5; CDR3: CASSQGDRGGNQPQHF; DNA: TGTGCCAGCAGCCAGGGGGACAGGGGGGGAAATCAGCCCCAGCATTTT
V: TRBV30; D: TRBD2; size: .; J: TRBJ2-1; CDR3: CAWSSAGMREQFF; DNA: TGTGCCTGGAGTTCAGCGGGAATGCGCGAGCAGTTCTTC
V: TRBV27; D: TRBD2; size: .; J: TRBJ2-7; CDR3: CASSLLGGAGVYEQYF; DNA: TGTGCCAGCAGTTTACTGGGGGGAGCGGGAGTTTACGAGCAGTACTTC
V: TRBV7-2; D: .; size: .; J: TRBJ2-7; CDR3: CASSKPTEYEQYF; DNA: TGTGCCAGCAGCAAACCGACGGAGTACGAGCAGTACTTC
V: TRBV10-3; D: .; size: .; J: TRBJ1-4; CDR3: CAISESGPNEKLFF; DNA: TGTGCCATCAGTGAATCAGGTCCTAATGAAAAACTGTTTTTT
V: TRBV4-3; D: .; size: .; J: TRBJ1-5; CDR3: CASSQDFTGNNQPQHF; DNA: TGCGCCAGCAGCCAAGATTTTACAGGAAACAATCAGCCCCAGCATTTT
V: TRBV5-1; D: .; size: few; J: TRBJ1-5; CDR3: CASSLGGYSNQPQHF; DNA: TGCGCCAGCAGCTTGGGCGGGTATAGCAATCAGCCCCAGCATTTT
V: TRBV3-1/TRBV3-2; D: .; size: .; J: TRBJ1-1; CDR3: CASSPQGWNTEAFF; DNA: TGTGCCAGCAGCCCGCAGGGTTGGAACACTGAAGCTTTCTTT